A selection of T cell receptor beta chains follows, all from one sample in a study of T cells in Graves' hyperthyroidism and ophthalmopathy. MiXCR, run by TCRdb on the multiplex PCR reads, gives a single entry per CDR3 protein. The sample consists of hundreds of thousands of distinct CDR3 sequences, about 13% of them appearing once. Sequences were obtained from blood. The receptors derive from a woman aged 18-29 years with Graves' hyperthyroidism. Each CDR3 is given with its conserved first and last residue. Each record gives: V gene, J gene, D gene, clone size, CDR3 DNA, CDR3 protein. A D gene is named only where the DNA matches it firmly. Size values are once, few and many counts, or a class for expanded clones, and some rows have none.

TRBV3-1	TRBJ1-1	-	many	TGTGCCAGCAGCCAAGAGGGGGCTGGCACTGAAGCTTTCTTT	CASSQEGAGTEAFF
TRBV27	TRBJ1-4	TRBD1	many	TGTGCCAGCAGCTCGGGACAGACAACTAATGAAAAACTGTTTTTT	CASSSGQTTNEKLFF
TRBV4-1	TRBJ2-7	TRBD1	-	TGCGCCAGCAGCCAGGGACAGGGCCTATCCTACGAGCAGTACTTC	CASSQGQGLSYEQYF
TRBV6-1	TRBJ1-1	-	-	TGTGCCAGCAGTGATTTCAGTTTCGCTGAAGCTTTCTTT	CASSDFSFAEAFF
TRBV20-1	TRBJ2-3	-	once	TGCAGTGCTAGAGGCGGCGGGAATACGCAGTATTTT	CSARGGGNTQYF
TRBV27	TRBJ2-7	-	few	TGTGCCAGCCGGACAGCCCTTCCCTACGAGCAGTACTTC	CASRTALPYEQYF
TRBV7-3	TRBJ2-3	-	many	TGTGCCAGCAGCGTCAGGGGAGATGATACAGATACGCAGTATTTT	CASSVRGDDTDTQYF
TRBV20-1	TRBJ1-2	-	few	TGCAGTGCTATAGCTGGGGGGCGTGACTATGGCTACACCTTC	CSAIAGGRDYGYTF
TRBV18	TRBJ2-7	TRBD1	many	TGTGCCAGCTCACCTTCCCGGACAGGGGGAGGCGAGCAGTACTTC	CASSPSRTGGGEQYF
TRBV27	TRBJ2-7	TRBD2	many	TGTGCCAGCAGGGGACTAGTCGGCTCCTACGAGCAGTACTTC	CASRGLVGSYEQYF
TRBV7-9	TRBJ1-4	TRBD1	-	TGTGCCAGCAGCTTAGTGCCCAGGGGGGCTAATGAAAAACTGTTTTTT	CASSLVPRGANEKLFF
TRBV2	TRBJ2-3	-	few	TGTGCCAGCAACCCCGTCCGAGCAGATACGCAGTATTTT	CASNPVRADTQYF
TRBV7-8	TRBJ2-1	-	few	TGTGCCAGCAGCTTAATCAAGGGGGAGAATGAGCAGTTCTTC	CASSLIKGENEQFF
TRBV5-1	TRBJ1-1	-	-	TGCGCCGGCAGCTTGAAGGGGGGTGATAACACTGAAGCTTTCTTT	CAGSLKGGDNTEAFF
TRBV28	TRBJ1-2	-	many	TGTGCCAGCAGAGGGGGAGGGAACTATGGCTACACCTTC	CASRGGGNYGYTF
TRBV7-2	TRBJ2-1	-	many	TGTGCCAGCAGCTTATTAAAGGGGTTGGGTGAGCAGTTCTTC	CASSLLKGLGEQFF
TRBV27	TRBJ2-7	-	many	TGTGCCAGCAGTCTCACGCATGCCCACTACGAGCAGTACTTC	CASSLTHAHYEQYF
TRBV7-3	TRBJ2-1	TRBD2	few	TGTGCCAGCAGCTTAAACAGCGGGAGGAATGAGCAGTTCTTC	CASSLNSGRNEQFF
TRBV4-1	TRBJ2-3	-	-	TGCGCCAGCAGCCCCGGACCGATCACAGATACGCAGTATTTT	CASSPGPITDTQYF
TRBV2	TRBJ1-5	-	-	TGTGCCAGCAGTGAAATCGGATTCAATCAGCCCCAGCATTTT	CASSEIGFNQPQHF
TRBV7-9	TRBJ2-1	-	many	TGTGCCAGCAGCTTCCAGGGGCTAGGTCTTTATGAGCAGTTCTTC	CASSFQGLGLYEQFF
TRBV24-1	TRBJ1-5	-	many	TGTGCCACCAGTGGGCTGAATAGCAATCAGCCCCAGCATTTT	CATSGLNSNQPQHF
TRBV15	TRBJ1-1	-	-	TGTGCCACCAGCAGAGCGACTACGGGGGGATACACTGAAGCTTTCTTT	CATSRATTGGYTEAFF
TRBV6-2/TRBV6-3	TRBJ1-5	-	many	TGTGCCAGCAGTTACTCGCGACAGGCCCTCAATCAGCCCCAGCATTTT	CASSYSRQALNQPQHF
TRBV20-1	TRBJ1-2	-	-	TGCAGTGCTTCCGGGGGCAGAGCCTATGGCTACACCTTC	CSASGGRAYGYTF
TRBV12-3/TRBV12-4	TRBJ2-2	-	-	TGTGCCAGCACCCACGACCCTTTCACCGGGGAGCTGTTTTTT	CASTHDPFTGELFF
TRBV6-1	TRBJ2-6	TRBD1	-	TGTGCCAGCAGTGAGACAGGGGGCACCTTCCTCTCTGGGGCCAACGTCCTGACTTTC	CASSETGGTFLSGANVLTF
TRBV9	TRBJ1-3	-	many	TGTGCCAGCAGCGTAGACTCCTCCTCTGGAAACACCATATATTTT	CASSVDSSSGNTIYF